What follows are 31 T cell receptor beta chains derived from one specimen sequenced in a study of cytomegalovirus exposure and HLA in healthy donors (dated by TCRdb to 2016 to 2017). Library creation used the immunoSEQ multiplex PCR assay. A mixture of 60 forward primers for TCR Vbeta segments and 13 reverse primers for TCR Jbeta segments was used in the multiplex PCR. Drawn from immuneACCESS, this table holds only the in-frame rearrangements with V and J called that TCRdb kept. Clones are partly lost; checked studies trace under half to an unresolved V gene and leave the rest unexplained. The sample table holds 90,000 to 110,000 clones, of which 75% to 90% were seen once. Jointly, the top ten make up 6.9% of the sample. The sample was PBMCs. The receptors stem from a man aged 25-45 years in good health and CMV-seropositive.

This clone was seen a handful of times. The same CDR3 can be traced to other DNA sequences in this sample. The chain carries TRBV30 and TRBJ1-6; no firm D call. V lost 2 bases and J 2 bases, leaving 13 bases between the germline ends. From germline, CDR1 is GTSNPN and CDR2 SVGIG (reference sequence). This CDR3 has 16 residues. CDR3 nucleotides: TGTGCCTGGAGTAGTGGTGGAGGGCCCTATAATTCACCCCTCCACTTT. Its protein is CAWSSGGGPYNSPLHF.

This chain links TRBV5-1 with TRBJ2-2; 9 positions agree with TRBD2. This CDR3 spans 17 amino acids. In germline, CDR1 is SGHRS, CDR2 YFSETQ. The V segment lost 1 base and the J segment 3 bases; nucleotides outside the gene matches: 7. The CDR3 DNA reads TGCGCCAGCAGCTTGCCTAGCGGGGATAGGTACACCGGGGAGCTGTTTTTT. It translates to CASSLPSGDRYTGELFF.

The chain combines TRBV11-2 with TRBJ1-2; D unresolved. This CDR3 is 14 amino acids long. Germline V gene data show CDR1 as SGHAT and CDR2 as FQNNGV. V was shortened by 5 bases and J by 3 bases, with 13 bases between the two germline ends. CDR3 loop: CASSITAGDYGYTF. As DNA, the CDR3 is TGTGCCAGCAGCATCACCGCCGGGGACTATGGCTACACCTTC. The full variable domain, with the rest looked up from reference TRBV11-2 and TRBJ1-2, is EAGVAQSPRYKIIEKRQSVAFWCNPISGHATLYWYQQILGQGPKLLIQFQNNGVVDDSQLPKDRFSAERLKGVDSTLKIQPAKLEDSAVYLCASSITAGDYGYTFGSGTRLTVV.

The chain recombines TRBV5-4 with TRBJ1-3; D call uncertain. Trimming left V 4 bases short and J 0 bases short, with 8 bases between. The germline gives CDR1 SGHNT, CDR2 YYREEE (reference sequence). This CDR3 comprises 14 residues. The CDR3 here is CASSGQFSGNTIYF. CDR3 coding DNA: TGTGCCAGCAGCGGGCAGTTCTCTGGAAACACCATATATTTT.

This chain uses TRBV13 with TRBJ1-5; D is unclear. This CDR3 is 16 amino acids long. V lost 5 bases, J lost 0 bases, and 14 bases lay in between. Germline-derived CDR1 and CDR2 are PRHDT and FYEKMQ (reference sequence). CDR3 bases: TGTGCCAGCAGCCTAGCGAGGGCGCTTAGCAATCAGCCCCAGCATTTT. Its translation is CASSLARALSNQPQHF.

Notes on this clone: This same CDR3 is encoded by further DNA sequences in the sample. The gene calls are TRBV5-1 and TRBJ2-1, with D unclear. The V end lost 0 bases, the J end lost 0 bases, and 7 bases lay between the germline ends. The CDR3 is 15 amino acids. Germline V gene sequence: CDR1 SGHRS, CDR2 YFSETQ. CDR3 nucleotides: TGCGCCAGCAGCTTGGGACAAAACTCCTACAATGAGCAGTTCTTC. Translation gives CASSLGQNSYNEQFF.

The rearrangement uses TRBV6-1 and TRBJ2-1; unclear D gene. This CDR3 spans 14 amino acids. V shed 7 bases and J shed 5 bases, with 15 bases lying between them. The germline V gene has CDR1 MNHNS and CDR2 SASEGT. CDR3 sequence reads: CASNKQRQNNEQFF. The CDR3 DNA reads as TGTGCCAGCAATAAACAAAGACAAAACAATGAGCAGTTCTTC.

In its sample, this clone was seen a few times. The chain recombines TRBV28 with TRBJ2-7, with no clear D. This CDR3 has 12 residues. Per germline, CDR1 MDHEN and CDR2 SYDVKM. The V gene lost 5 bases and the J gene lost 3 bases, with 8 bases spanning the gap. CDR3: CASSPSLYEQYF. DNA for the CDR3: TGTGCCAGCAGTCCCTCCCTCTACGAGCAGTACTTC.

The rearrangement links TRBV18 to TRBJ2-1; perhaps TRBD2 as D (5 bases). The V gene lost 6 bases and the J gene lost 9 bases, with 15 bases spanning the gap. Germline V gene sequence: CDR1 KGHSH, CDR2 LQKENI. This CDR3 contains 13 residues. CDR3: CASSLASSGEQFF. CDR3 DNA sequence: TGTGCCAGCTCCCTCGCTAGCTCCGGTGAGCAGTTCTTC.

CDR3 loop: CASSPPSESGNTIYF. CDR3 bases: TGTGCCAGCTCACCACCGAGTGAATCTGGAAACACCATATATTTT. The chain carries TRBV18 and TRBJ1-3; D not resolved. The V gene's germline CDR1 is KGHSH and CDR2 LQKENI. The CDR3 length is 15 residues. Trimming removed 0 bases at V and 1 base at J, with 7 bases between.

The chain combines TRBV10-1 with TRBJ1-2; 7 nucleotides align to TRBD1. V trimming: 3 bases; J trimming: 4 bases; junction bases outside the gene matches: 5. Per the germline V gene, CDR1 is WNHNN and CDR2 is SYGVQD (reference sequence). CDR3 length equals 14 residues. CDR3: CASSDGTAGYGYTF. The CDR3 DNA is TGCGCCAGCAGTGACGGGACAGCCGGCTATGGCTACACCTTC.

V and J are TRBV10-2 and TRBJ2-1, with 7 nucleotides matching TRBD1. The length of the CDR3 is 13 residues. Germline CDR1 and CDR2: WSHSY and SAAADI. V shed 8 bases, J shed 4 bases, and the junction held 5 bases outside the gene matches. The CDR3 is CASARDSYNEQFF. CDR3 DNA: TGCGCCAGCGCTAGGGACAGTTACAATGAGCAGTTCTTC.

The table lists this clone with a few counts. The chain employs TRBV6-1 and TRBJ2-7, with TRBD2 identical over 8 bases. V lost 0 bases to trimming and J lost 3 bases; unmatched junction nucleotides: 4. CDR1 and CDR2 from the germline V gene are MNHNS and SASEGT. The CDR3 runs to 15 residues. CDR3 loop: CASSEARGALYEQYF. The CDR3 DNA follows: TGTGCCAGCAGTGAAGCGCGGGGGGCCCTCTACGAGCAGTACTTC.

The chain joins TRBV14 to TRBJ2-2, with D possibly matching TRBD2 (6 bases). The CDR3 loop spans 16 amino acids. Deletions cut 4 bases from V and 1 base from J, with 13 bases between. CDR1 and CDR2 from the germline V gene are SGHDN and FVKESK. CDR3: CASSPWAAGNTGELFF. The CDR3 DNA sequence: TGTGCCAGCAGCCCCTGGGCAGCGGGGAACACCGGGGAGCTGTTTTTT.

The chain carries TRBV4-1 and TRBJ1-5; D unclear. Germline CDR1 reads MGHRA; CDR2 reads YSYEKL. The CDR3 spans 15 residues. V lost 1 base and J 7 bases, leaving 14 bases between the germline ends. Here the CDR3 reads CASSQASAGGQPQHF. The CDR3 DNA sequence: TGCGCCAGCAGCCAAGCTTCAGCAGGTGGGCAGCCCCAGCATTTT.

The count of this clone is one. The chain combines TRBV28 with TRBJ1-2, with D possibly being TRBD1 (5 bases). The CDR3 extends over 12 amino acids. CDR1 is MDHEN, CDR2 SYDVKM, per germline. Trimming left V 5 bases short and J 6 bases short, with 10 bases between. CDR3 loop: CASSVNRNGYTF. In nucleotides, the CDR3 is TGTGCCAGCAGTGTCAACAGGAATGGCTACACCTTC.

DNA of the CDR3: TGTGCCAGCAGCCTGGGACAGCGAAACTATGGCTACACCTTC. Encoded protein: CASSLGQRNYGYTF. The chain recombines TRBV5-6 with TRBJ1-2; 7 bases agree with TRBD1. This CDR3 region has 14 residues. Looked up from germline, CDR1 is SGHDT and CDR2 is YYEEEE. The trim removed 4 bases at V and 2 bases at J, leaving 5 bases unmatched.

For this clone: Sequence at one end of the junction differs from germline and may be a read error. V and J are TRBV7-7 and TRBJ2-5; 7 nucleotides agree with TRBD1. This CDR3 has 16 amino acids. The germline V gene encodes CDR1 SSHAT and CDR2 FNYEAQ (reference sequence). The CDR3 protein is CASSLTGTAGIETQYF. The DNA of the CDR3 is TGTGCTAGCAGCTTGACCGGGACAGCCGGTATCGAGACCCAGTACTTC.

The genes are TRBV4-1 and TRBJ1-2; D possibly corresponds to TRBD1 (6 bases). The CDR3 runs to 14 residues. The V and J ends lost 5 bases and 4 bases respectively, with 14 bases between them. Germline loops: CDR1 MGHRA, CDR2 YSYEKL. For the CDR3, the DNA is TGCGCCAGCAGCTCCCGGACAGTTTCCTATGGCTACACCTTC. Protein: CASSSRTVSYGYTF.

This sequence joins TRBV6-6 and TRBJ2-7; 9 bases are a match to TRBD1. CDR1 MNHNY and CDR2 SVGAGI come from the germline V gene (reference sequence). The CDR3 sequence is 14 residues long. Trimming removed 6 bases from V and 3 bases from J; junction bases left unmatched: 6. The CDR3 sequence: CASSLTGGIYEQYF. CDR3 DNA sequence: TGTGCCAGCAGCTTGACAGGGGGGATCTACGAGCAGTACTTC.

The chain recombines TRBV5-1 with TRBJ1-5; D remains ambiguous. Per the germline V gene, CDR1 is SGHRS and CDR2 is YFSETQ. CDR3 length: 13 amino acids. V was clipped by 0 bases and J by 7 bases, with 8 bases between them. The CDR3 nucleotides are TGCGCCAGCAGCTTGGCCGAGGGCCAGCCCCAGCATTTT. Translated, it gives CASSLAEGQPQHF.

The gene calls are TRBV7-2 and TRBJ2-5; 7 bases line up with TRBD1. The CDR3 extends over 13 amino acids. CDR1 and CDR2 from the germline V gene are SGHTA and FQGNSA. Trimming took 5 bases from V and 12 from J; bases not matched to a gene: 12. The DNA of the CDR3 is TGTGCCAGCAGCCCCACAGGACAGGAAGGGGAGTACTTC. Translating gives CASSPTGQEGEYF.

This clone appeared a single time. The chain employs TRBV7-2 and TRBJ2-5, with a tentative D call TRBD2 (6 bases). Germline CDR1 SGHTA, CDR2 FQGNSA. The CDR3 sequence is 14 residues long. V shed 5 bases and J shed 5 bases, with 15 bases lying between them. The CDR3 DNA reads TGTGCCAGCAGCCGCGGCCTCAGCGGGGAGACCCAGTACTTC. As protein: CASSRGLSGETQYF.

The table lists this clone with a few counts. The V gene is TRBV4-3, the J gene TRBJ1-1, with 9 bases identical to TRBD1. Germline loops: CDR1 LGHNA, CDR2 YSLEER. V lost 1 base to trimming and J lost 2 bases; unmatched junction nucleotides: 2. This CDR3 has 15 residues. The CDR3 DNA reads TGCGCCAGCAGCCAAGTGACAGGGGGTAACACTGAAGCTTTCTTT. As protein: CASSQVTGGNTEAFF.

In its sample, this clone was seen once. Its ends do not fully match the called genes, so a read error is possible. J is TRBJ2-3 and V is TRBV2, with unresolved D. CDR3 length equals 15 residues. Germline loops: CDR1 SNHLY, CDR2 FYNNEI. The CDR3 coding sequence is TGTGCCAGCAGTGAAGTTGATTCCAGCACAGATATGCAGTATTTT. Encoded protein: CASSEVDSSTDMQYF.

The rearrangement links TRBV4-2 to TRBJ2-5; TRBD2 matches at 9 bases. Germline V gene lookup returns CDR1 LGHNA and CDR2 YNFKEQ. V was clipped by 0 bases and J by 5 bases; unmatched bases: 13. CDR3 length: 18 amino acids. This chain's CDR3 is CASSQEPSSGGRGETQYF. CDR3 nucleotide sequence: TGTGCCAGCAGCCAAGAGCCATCGAGCGGGGGGCGAGGGGAGACCCAGTACTTC.

The chain has TRBV2 and TRBJ2-7, with 10 bases lining up with TRBD1. Germline CDR1 reads SNHLY; CDR2 reads FYNNEI. Trimming cost V 4 bases and J 4 bases; bases outside gene matches: 10. The CDR3 loop spans 16 amino acids. CDR3 coding DNA: TGTGCCAGCAGTGTAGGACCGGGACAGGGGTCTTACGAGCAGTACTTC. Translating gives CASSVGPGQGSYEQYF.

The chain uses TRBV19 and TRBJ2-2; weak D call: TRBD1 (6 bases). V lost 5 bases to trimming and J lost 5 bases, with 12 bases between them. Germline V gene sequence: CDR1 LNHDA, CDR2 SQIVND (reference sequence). The CDR3 extends over 14 amino acids. The CDR3 sequence: CASSGRGGTGELFF. In nucleotides, the CDR3 is TGTGCCAGTAGTGGCAGGGGCGGGACCGGGGAGCTGTTTTTT.

This rearrangement joins TRBV6-1 to TRBJ2-3, with D possibly TRBD2 on 6 matching bases. CDR1 and CDR2 from the germline V gene are MNHNS and SASEGT. The germline V and J ends were trimmed by 3 bases and 3 bases, with 13 bases remaining between them. There are 15 residues in the CDR3. This chain's CDR3 is CASSERGGFTDTQYF. The CDR3 nucleotides are TGTGCCAGCAGTGAGCGCGGAGGGTTTACAGATACGCAGTATTTT.

The CDR3 bases are TGTGCTAGTGGTCCTCCGGGACAGGGAACGTACACTGAAGCTTTCTTT. Amino acid sequence: CASGPPGQGTYTEAFF. The chain carries TRBV12-5 and TRBJ1-1; TRBD1 agrees at 9 bases. The CDR3 covers 16 residues. Germline trimming cut 5 bases from V and 3 bases from J; bases unmatched to any gene: 10. Germline assignment: CDR1 LGHNT and CDR2 FRNRAP.

A few counts support this clone. The chain has TRBV5-1 and TRBJ1-1; 8 bases fit TRBD1. CDR1 and CDR2 from the germline V gene are SGHRS and YFSETQ. This CDR3 is built from 12 residues. Unmatched junction bases numbered 1, after V lost 2 bases and J lost 7 bases. The CDR3 sequence is CASSFTGGEAFF. The CDR3 coding sequence is TGCGCCAGCAGCTTTACAGGGGGTGAAGCTTTCTTT.